This paragraph covers one TCR beta chain sequence. Its antigen is unknown. The record has no base qualities; no much larger clone is one base away. Peripheral blood samples were provided by related bone marrow donors on the day of marrow donation. Peripheral blood and bone marrow mononuclear cells were isolated by Ficoll-Hypaque density centrifugation and cryopreserved. The data stem from a study of T cells after posttransplantation cyclophosphamide (dated by TCRdb to 2015 to 2016). At the level of the whole study: T cell repertoire reconstitution was tracked by TRB sequencing after myeloablative bone marrow transplantation in which posttransplantation cyclophosphamide was used as GVHD prophylaxis. Blood from all 35 or so PTCy patients with 1-year posttransplant specimens was subjected to TRB sequencing. Because TRA and TRB clonality correlated tightly in roughly nine samples, later TCR analyses were limited to TRB. TRB sequencing was also done on up to about 3 additional blood samples from 2 to 5.2 years after transplant in 3 patients, and on pretransplant blood from several patients. Public TRB sequences were compared against a database of over 3,000 sequences linked to responses to pathogens, tumor antigens, self-antigens and alloantigens. Antigen receptor sequencing covered samples from roughly 35 PTCy-treated patients and over 15 of their related bone marrow donors. What the authors observed across the whole study: The TRB repertoires of T cells infiltrating skin or the GI tract showed only limited overlap with the TRB repertoires found in blood. Across the 45 patients, TRB clonality was highly associated with recipient CMV seropositivity and CMV reactivation, and diversity with PTCy was similar to that in the CNI/methotrexate controls. Donor-recipient similarity was low at 1-2 months but increased during the first year, and donor CD8+ memory clones often dominated later blood repertoires.

Unmatched junction bases come to 5, with V trimmed by 4 bases and J by 4 bases. Per the germline V gene, MDHEN is the CDR1 and SYDVKM is the CDR2. From the cysteine through the phenylalanine, the CDR3 covers 14 amino acids. Of the read, only the CDR3 DNA is kept; its 42 bases are in frame from base 1. TRB sequencing used genomic DNA with the immunoSEQ assay at survey resolution or the hsTCRB kit. The study's processing was this. Initial read processing used immunoSEQ software, and repertoire analyses used the LymphoSeq R package. Clonality was computed as 1 minus normalized Shannon entropy; Gini coefficient was also calculated for each TRB dataset. To infer phenotypes in unsorted samples, TRB sequences from sorted subsets of the recipient or donor were mapped onto the unsorted samples of the same recipient. TCRdb took this table from immuneACCESS and kept in-frame rearrangements with V and J called. Such tables lack part of the clones; where checked against another copy, unresolved V genes explain under half of the gap, and the rest is unexplained. V and J calls and clone size are given by that table; D and trimming were obtained from the DNA. Recorded for this sample are some 61,000 clones; 93% of them occurred a single time. Of the sample, 2.5% to 3% falls within the top ten clones.

The sequence was collected from a woman under 40 in good health and a related stem cell transplant donor. The sequence joins TRBV28 to TRBJ1-2; 8 bases in between match TRBD1. What was sequenced was PBMCs. The sequenced DNA: TGTGCCAGCAGTTCACTGACAGGGGTCTATGGCTACACCTTC. Its protein reads: CASSSLTGVYGYTF.